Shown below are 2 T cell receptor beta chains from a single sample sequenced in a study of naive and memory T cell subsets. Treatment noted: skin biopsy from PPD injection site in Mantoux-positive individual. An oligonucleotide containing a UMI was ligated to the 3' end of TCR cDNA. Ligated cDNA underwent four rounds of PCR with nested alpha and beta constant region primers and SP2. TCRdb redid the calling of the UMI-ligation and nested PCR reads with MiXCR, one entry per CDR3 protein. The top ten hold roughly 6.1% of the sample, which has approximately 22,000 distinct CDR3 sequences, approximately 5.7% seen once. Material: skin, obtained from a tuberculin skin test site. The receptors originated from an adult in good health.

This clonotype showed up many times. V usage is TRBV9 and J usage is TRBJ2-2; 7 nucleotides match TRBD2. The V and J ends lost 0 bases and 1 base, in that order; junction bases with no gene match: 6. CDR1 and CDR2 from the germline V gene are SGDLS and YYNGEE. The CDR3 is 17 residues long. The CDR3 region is CASSVAFGGRNTGELFF. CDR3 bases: TGTGCCAGCAGCGTAGCTTTCGGCGGGAGGAACACCGGGGAGCTGTTTTTT.

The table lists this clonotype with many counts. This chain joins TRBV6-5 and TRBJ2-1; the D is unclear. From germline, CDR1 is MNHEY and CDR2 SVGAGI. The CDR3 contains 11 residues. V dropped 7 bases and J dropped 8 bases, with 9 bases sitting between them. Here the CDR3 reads CASKVGHEQFF. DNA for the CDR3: TGTGCCAGCAAGGTGGGCCATGAGCAGTTCTTC.